This T cell receptor beta chain was identified in a study of early T cells in non-severe SARS-CoV-2 infection. This clonotype was detected many times. This CDR3 spans 12 amino acids. Deletions cut 5 bases from V and 10 bases from J, with 14 bases between. Germline V gene lookup returns CDR1 MDHEN and CDR2 SYDVKM. Each CDR3 protein gets one entry after TCRdb re-called the 5' RACE reads with MiXCR. Found here are around 47,000 distinct CDR3 sequences, 11% of them singletons; the top ten hold 20% to 25%. This clonotype was obtained from an adult who was a healthcare worker with PCR-confirmed SARS-CoV-2 infection or an uninfected control (not recorded which). V gene TRBV28 combines with J gene TRBJ1-1; D remains unclear. Sequenced: whole blood. CDR3 region: CASSAGPGVAFF. The DNA of the CDR3 is TGTGCCAGCAGTGCCGGTCCCGGGGTAGCTTTCTTT.